The rows below give T cell receptor beta chains drawn from one sample of a study of blood T cells in healthy people across ages. TCRdb re-analysed the 5' RACE reads in MiXCR, keeping a single row per CDR3 protein. The table shows about 1.5 million distinct CDR3 sequences, with less than 45% occurring only once. The sequencing input was blood. The receptor source for this set is a woman aged 18-29 years in good health. Both conserved end residues are part of each CDR3. A D gene is named only where the DNA matches it firmly. Only some rows state a clone size, as once, few, many or a class for expanded clones.

>TRBV7-2|-|-|TRBJ2-5
TGTGCCAGCAGCTCTAGAGGAGAGACCCAGTACTTC
CASSSRGETQYF
>TRBV6-2/TRBV6-3|-|-|TRBJ1-1
TGTGCCAGCAGCCCTCCGTATTCTGAAGCTTTCTTT
CASSPPYSEAFF
>TRBV7-2|-|-|TRBJ2-5
TGTGCCAGCAGCCCTACGACAGGAAGGGCCGGAGAGACCCAGTACTTC
CASSPTTGRAGETQYF
>TRBV29-1|-|TRBD1|TRBJ2-7
TGCAGCGTTGGCCGGGACAGGGAGCAGTACTTC
CSVGRDREQYF
>TRBV4-2|-|-|TRBJ1-2
TGTGCCAGCAGCCCTCAACTGACAGGTGCAGGGTACTATGGCTACACCTTC
CASSPQLTGAGYYGYTF
>TRBV3-1|-|TRBD2|TRBJ2-3
TGTGCCAGCAGCCATAGCGGGGGGGCCGTGGATACGCAGTATTTT
CASSHSGGAVDTQYF
>TRBV19|-|-|TRBJ2-5
TGTGCCAGTAGTATCGCCGGCACAGGAAGGACCCAGTACTTC
CASSIAGTGRTQYF
>TRBV7-9|few|-|TRBJ1-5
TGTGCCAGCAGCTTGGGGAGGGAAGGGCAGCCCCAGCATTTT
CASSLGREGQPQHF
>TRBV4-3|-|-|TRBJ2-7
TGCGCCAGCAGCCAAGATAGGGGACTCCCCTACGAGCAGTACTTC
CASSQDRGLPYEQYF
>TRBV14|few|-|TRBJ2-7
TGTGCCAGCAGCCAAGAAGGCGAGCAGTACTTC
CASSQEGEQYF
>TRBV5-5|-|-|TRBJ2-3
TGTGCCAGCAGCTTTAAAGGGGCCCTCACAGATACGCAGTATTTT
CASSFKGALTDTQYF
>TRBV11-3|few|-|TRBJ2-1
TGTGCCAGCAGCCCCCAGGCAAGGAATGAGCAGTTCTTC
CASSPQARNEQFF
>TRBV9|-|TRBD1|TRBJ2-4
TGTGCCAGCAGCGGACAGGGGAACAGTCAGTACTTC
CASSGQGNSQYF
>TRBV20-1|once|-|TRBJ2-3
TGCAGTGCTAGTCAGTACACAGATACGCAGTATTTT
CSASQYTDTQYF
>TRBV6-1|-|-|TRBJ2-5
TGTGCCAGCTTCCTCTCCGGGAGCGAGACCCAGTACTTC
CASFLSGSETQYF
>TRBV15|-|-|TRBJ1-1
TGTGCCACCAGCAGAGGCAGACAGGCCATGGACACTGAAGCTTTCTTT
CATSRGRQAMDTEAFF
>TRBV7-9|-|TRBD2|TRBJ2-3
TGTGCCAGCAGCTCTCCCGCAGCGGGAGGCACAGATACGCAGTATTTT
CASSSPAAGGTDTQYF
>TRBV7-9|-|-|TRBJ1-6
TGTGCCAGCAGCTCCACAAAAACAGGTTCACCCCTCCACTTT
CASSSTKTGSPLHF
>TRBV15|-|-|TRBJ1-1
TGTGCCACCAGCAGACCCACAGGTCGGAACACTGAAGCTTTCTTT
CATSRPTGRNTEAFF
>TRBV4-3|-|-|TRBJ1-3
TGCGCCAGCAGCCAAGATCGCTACAGCTCTGGAAACACCATATATTTT
CASSQDRYSSGNTIYF
>TRBV18|few|-|TRBJ2-1
TGTGCCAGCGGACGGGGGGCCTCCTACAATGAGCAGTTCTTC
CASGRGASYNEQFF
>TRBV20-1|few|TRBD1|TRBJ2-7
TGCAGTGCCCCCCGACAGGGAACCTCCTACGAGCAGTACTTC
CSAPRQGTSYEQYF
>TRBV18|-|-|TRBJ2-7
TGTGCCAGCTCACCAACTCTTATCGAGCAGTACTTC
CASSPTLIEQYF
>TRBV28|-|-|TRBJ1-5
TGTGCCAGCAGTTTACACGGGCGGCCCCAGCATTTT
CASSLHGRPQHF
>TRBV7-2|few|TRBD2|TRBJ2-5
TGTGCCAGCAGCCCCCCTTTACGTCCGTTACTAGCGGGGTTTCAAGAGACCCAGTACTTC
CASSPPLRPLLAGFQETQYF
>TRBV20-1|-|TRBD1|TRBJ1-4
TGCAGTGCTAGGCGGCAGGGGGCTTCTAATGAAAAACTGTTTTTT
CSARRQGASNEKLFF
>TRBV4-1|many|-|TRBJ2-7
TGCGCCAGCAGCCAAGAGGAAAGGGAAACCTACGAGCAGTACTTC
CASSQEERETYEQYF
>TRBV7-9|few|TRBD1|TRBJ1-1
TGTGCCAGCAGCTATGCGTACAGGGGGGATGGCACTGAAGCTTTCTTT
CASSYAYRGDGTEAFF
>TRBV19|-|TRBD1|TRBJ2-7
TGTGCCAGTAGTATGAGTGGACAGGGATCCTACAATGAGCAGTACTTC
CASSMSGQGSYNEQYF
>TRBV5-1|-|TRBD1|TRBJ1-4
TGCGCCAGCAGCTCCGGACAGGGTCGGAATGAAAAACTGTTTTTT
CASSSGQGRNEKLFF
>TRBV12-3/TRBV12-4|once|-|TRBJ2-3
TGTGCCAGCAGTTCGCAGGTTCTCTACACAGATACGCAGTATTTT
CASSSQVLYTDTQYF